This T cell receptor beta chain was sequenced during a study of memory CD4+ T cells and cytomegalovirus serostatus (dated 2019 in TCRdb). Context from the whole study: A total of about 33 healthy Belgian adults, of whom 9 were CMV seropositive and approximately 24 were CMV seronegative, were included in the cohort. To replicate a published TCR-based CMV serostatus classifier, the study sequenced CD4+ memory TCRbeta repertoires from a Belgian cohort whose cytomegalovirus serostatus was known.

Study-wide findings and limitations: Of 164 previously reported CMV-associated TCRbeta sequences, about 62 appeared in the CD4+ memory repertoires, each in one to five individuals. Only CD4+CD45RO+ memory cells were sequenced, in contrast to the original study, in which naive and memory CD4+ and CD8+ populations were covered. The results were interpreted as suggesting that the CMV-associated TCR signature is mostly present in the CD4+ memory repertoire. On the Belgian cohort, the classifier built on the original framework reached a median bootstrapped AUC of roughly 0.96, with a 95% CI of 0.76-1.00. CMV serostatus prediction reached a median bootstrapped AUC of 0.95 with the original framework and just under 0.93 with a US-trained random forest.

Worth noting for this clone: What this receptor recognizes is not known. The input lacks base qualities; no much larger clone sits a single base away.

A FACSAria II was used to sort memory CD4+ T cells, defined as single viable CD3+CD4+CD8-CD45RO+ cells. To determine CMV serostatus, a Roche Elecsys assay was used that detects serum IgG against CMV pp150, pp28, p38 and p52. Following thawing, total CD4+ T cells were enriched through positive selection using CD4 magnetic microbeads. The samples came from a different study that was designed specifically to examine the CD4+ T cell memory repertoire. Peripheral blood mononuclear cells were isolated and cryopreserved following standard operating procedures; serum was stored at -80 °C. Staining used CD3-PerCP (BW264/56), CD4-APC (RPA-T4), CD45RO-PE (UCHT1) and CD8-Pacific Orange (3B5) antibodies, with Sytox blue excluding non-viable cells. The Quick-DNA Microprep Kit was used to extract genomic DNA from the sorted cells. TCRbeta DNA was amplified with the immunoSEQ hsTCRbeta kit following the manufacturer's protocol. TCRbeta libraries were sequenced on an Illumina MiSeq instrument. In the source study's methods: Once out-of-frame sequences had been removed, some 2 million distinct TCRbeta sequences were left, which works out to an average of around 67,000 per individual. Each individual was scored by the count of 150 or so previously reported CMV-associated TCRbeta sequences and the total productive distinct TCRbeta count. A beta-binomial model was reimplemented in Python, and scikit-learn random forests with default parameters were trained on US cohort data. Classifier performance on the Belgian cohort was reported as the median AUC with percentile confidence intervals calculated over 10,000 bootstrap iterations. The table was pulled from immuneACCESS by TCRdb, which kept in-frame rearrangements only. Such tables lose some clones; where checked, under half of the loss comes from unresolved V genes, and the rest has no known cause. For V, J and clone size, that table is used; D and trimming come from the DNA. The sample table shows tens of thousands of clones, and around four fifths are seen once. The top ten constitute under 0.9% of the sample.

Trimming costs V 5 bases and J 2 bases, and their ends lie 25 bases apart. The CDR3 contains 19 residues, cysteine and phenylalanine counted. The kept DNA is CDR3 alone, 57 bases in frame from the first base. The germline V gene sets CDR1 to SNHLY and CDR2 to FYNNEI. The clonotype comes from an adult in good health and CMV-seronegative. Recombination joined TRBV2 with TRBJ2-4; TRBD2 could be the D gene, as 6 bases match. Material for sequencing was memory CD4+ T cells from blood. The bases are TGTGCCAGCAGTAAGACCCCGACTTTGGAGGGGCAAACCAAAAACATTCAGTACTTC. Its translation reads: CASSKTPTLEGQTKNIQYF.